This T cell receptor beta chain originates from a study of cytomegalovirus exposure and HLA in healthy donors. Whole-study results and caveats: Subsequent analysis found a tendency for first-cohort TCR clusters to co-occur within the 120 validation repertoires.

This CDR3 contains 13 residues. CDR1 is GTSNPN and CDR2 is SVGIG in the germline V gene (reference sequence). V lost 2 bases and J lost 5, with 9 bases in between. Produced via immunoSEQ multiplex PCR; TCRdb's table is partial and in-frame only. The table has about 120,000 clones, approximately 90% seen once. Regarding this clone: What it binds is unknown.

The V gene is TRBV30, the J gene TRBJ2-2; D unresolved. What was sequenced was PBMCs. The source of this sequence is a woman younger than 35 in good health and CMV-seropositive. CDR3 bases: TGTGCCTGGAGTCCCAGGATGACCGGGGAGCTGTTTTTT. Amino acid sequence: CAWSPRMTGELFF.